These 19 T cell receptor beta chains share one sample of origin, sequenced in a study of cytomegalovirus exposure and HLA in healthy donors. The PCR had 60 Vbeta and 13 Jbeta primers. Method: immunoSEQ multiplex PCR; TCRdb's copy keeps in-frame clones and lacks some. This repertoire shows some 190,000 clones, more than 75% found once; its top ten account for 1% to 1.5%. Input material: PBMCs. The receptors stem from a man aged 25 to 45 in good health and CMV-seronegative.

The CDR3 bases are TGTGCCAGCTCACAACGACAGGGGGGCACAGATACGCAGTATTTT. Translation: CASSQRQGGTDTQYF. The chain uses TRBV18 and TRBJ2-3; 9 bases line up with TRBD1. This CDR3 is built from 15 residues. The germline CDR1 and CDR2 sequences are KGHSH and LQKENI. The V segment lost 4 bases and the J segment 1 base; nucleotides outside the gene matches: 3. Together with reference TRBV18 and TRBJ2-3, the CDR3 gives the full variable domain: NAGVMQNPRHLVRRRGQEARLRCSPMKGHSHVYWYRQLPEEGLKFMVYLQKENIIDESGMPKERFSAEFPKEGPSILRIQQVVRGDSAAYFCASSQRQGGTDTQYFGPGTRLTVL.

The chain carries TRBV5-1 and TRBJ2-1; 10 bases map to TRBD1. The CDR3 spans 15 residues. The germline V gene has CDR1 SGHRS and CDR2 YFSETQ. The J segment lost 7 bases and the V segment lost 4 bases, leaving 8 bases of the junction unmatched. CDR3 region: CASSQEPGQGNEQFF. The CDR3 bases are TGCGCCAGCAGCCAGGAACCGGGACAGGGGAATGAGCAGTTCTTC.

In nucleotides, the CDR3 is TGTGCCAGCAGTGAGGGAGGAGGCTCCTACAATGAGCAGTTCTTC. This gives the protein CASSEGGGSYNEQFF. V is TRBV25-1 and J is TRBJ2-1; D perhaps matches TRBD2 (6 bases). Trimming shortened V by 3 bases and J by 0 bases, and 9 bases separated the two germline ends. Looked up from germline, CDR1 is MGHDK and CDR2 is SYGVNS. This CDR3 is 15 amino acids long.

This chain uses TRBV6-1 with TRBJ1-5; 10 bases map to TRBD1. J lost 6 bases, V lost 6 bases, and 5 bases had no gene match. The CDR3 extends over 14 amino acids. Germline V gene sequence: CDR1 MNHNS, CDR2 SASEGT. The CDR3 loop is CASSTTGGLQPQHF. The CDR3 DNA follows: TGTGCCAGCAGCACGACAGGGGGCCTTCAGCCCCAGCATTTT.

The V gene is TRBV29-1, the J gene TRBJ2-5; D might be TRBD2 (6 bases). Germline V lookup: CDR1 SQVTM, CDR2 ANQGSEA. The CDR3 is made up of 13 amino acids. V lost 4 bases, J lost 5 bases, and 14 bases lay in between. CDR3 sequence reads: CSVAPTGVETQYF. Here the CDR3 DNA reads TGCAGCGTTGCCCCCACGGGGGTGGAGACCCAGTACTTC.

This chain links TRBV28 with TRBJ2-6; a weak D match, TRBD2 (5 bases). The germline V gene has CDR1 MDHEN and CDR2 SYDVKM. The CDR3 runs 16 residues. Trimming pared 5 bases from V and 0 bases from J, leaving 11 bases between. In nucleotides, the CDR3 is TGTGCCAGCAGTCCGCTGGGGAGCTCTGGGGCCAACGTCCTGACTTTC. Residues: CASSPLGSSGANVLTF.

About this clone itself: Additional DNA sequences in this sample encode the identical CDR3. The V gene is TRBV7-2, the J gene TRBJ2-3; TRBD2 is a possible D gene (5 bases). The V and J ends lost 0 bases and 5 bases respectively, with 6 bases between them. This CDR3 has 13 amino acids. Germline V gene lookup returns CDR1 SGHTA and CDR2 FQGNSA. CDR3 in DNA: TGTGCCAGCAGCTTAGCGCGGGTAGATACGCAGTATTTT. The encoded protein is CASSLARVDTQYF.

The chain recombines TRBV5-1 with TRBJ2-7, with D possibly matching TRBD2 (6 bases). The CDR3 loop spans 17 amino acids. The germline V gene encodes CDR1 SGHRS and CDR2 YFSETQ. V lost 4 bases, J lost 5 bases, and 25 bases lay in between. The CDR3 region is CASSVGPLIRASDEQYF. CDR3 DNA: TGCGCCAGCAGCGTAGGGCCTTTAATAAGGGCTAGCGACGAGCAGTACTTC.

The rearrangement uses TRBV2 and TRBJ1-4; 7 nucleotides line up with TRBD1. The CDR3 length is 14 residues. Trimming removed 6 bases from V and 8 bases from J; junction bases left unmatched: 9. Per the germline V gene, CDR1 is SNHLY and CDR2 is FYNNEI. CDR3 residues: CASSLTGVREKLFF. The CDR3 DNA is TGTGCCAGCAGCCTTACAGGGGTGAGGGAAAAACTGTTTTTT.

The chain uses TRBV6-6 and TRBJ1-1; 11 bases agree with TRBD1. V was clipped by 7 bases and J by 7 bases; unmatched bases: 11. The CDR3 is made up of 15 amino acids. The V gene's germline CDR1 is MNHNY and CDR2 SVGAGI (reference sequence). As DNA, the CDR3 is TGTGCCAGCAAACCCTGGACAGGGGGCATGGATGAAGCTTTCTTT. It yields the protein CASKPWTGGMDEAFF.

CDR3 DNA: TGTGCCAGCACCAAAGAGCAGCTAGCTAACTATGGCTACACCTTC. Amino acids: CASTKEQLANYGYTF. This rearrangement joins TRBV6-1 to TRBJ1-2, with D hard to call. Between the trimmed V and J ends, which lost 7 bases and 0 bases, there was a span of 15 bases. The CDR3 runs 15 residues. The V gene's germline CDR1 is MNHNS and CDR2 SASEGT.

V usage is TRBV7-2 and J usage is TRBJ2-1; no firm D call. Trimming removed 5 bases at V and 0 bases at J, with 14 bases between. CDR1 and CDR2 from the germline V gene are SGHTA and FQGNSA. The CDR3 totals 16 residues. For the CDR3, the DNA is TGTGCCAGCAGCCTTCTCGACTGGAGCTCCTACAATGAGCAGTTCTTC. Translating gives CASSLLDWSSYNEQFF.

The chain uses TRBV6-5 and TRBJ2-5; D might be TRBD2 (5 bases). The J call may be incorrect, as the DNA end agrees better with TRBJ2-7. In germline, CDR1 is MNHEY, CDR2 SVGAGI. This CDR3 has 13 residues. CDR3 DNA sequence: TGTGCCAGCAGCCGAAAGGGAGTCCTCGAGCAGTACTTC. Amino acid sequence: CASSRKGVLEQYF.

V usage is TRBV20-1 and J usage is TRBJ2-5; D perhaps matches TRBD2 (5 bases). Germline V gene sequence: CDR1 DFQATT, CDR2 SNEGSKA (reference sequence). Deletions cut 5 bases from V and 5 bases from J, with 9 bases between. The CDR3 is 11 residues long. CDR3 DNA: TGCAGTGCTCCGGGAATGGAGACCCAGTACTTC. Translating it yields CSAPGMETQYF.

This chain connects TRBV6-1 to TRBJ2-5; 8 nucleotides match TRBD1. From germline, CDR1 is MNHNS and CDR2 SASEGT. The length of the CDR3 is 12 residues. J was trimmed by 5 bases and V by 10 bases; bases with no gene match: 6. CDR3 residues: CATARGPETQYF. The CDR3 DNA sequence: TGTGCCACCGCCAGGGGGCCGGAGACCCAGTACTTC.

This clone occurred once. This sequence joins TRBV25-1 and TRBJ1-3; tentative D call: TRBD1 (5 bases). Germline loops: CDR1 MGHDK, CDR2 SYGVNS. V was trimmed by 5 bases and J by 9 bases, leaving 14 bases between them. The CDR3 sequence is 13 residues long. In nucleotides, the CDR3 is TGTGCCAGCAGTCCAGGGAATCAGGGCACCATATATTTT. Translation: CASSPGNQGTIYF.

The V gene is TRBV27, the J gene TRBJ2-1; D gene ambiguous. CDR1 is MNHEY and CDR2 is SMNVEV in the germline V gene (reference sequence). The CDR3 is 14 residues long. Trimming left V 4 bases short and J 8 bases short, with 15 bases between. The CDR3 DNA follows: TGTGCCAGCAGTTCCCAGCCTGGGCCCCATGAGCAGTTCTTC. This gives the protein CASSSQPGPHEQFF.

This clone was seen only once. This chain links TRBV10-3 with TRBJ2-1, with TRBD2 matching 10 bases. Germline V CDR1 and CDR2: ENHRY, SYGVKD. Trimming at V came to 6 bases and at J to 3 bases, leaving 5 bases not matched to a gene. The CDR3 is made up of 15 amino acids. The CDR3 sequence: CAIRASGGYYNEQFF. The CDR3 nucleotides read TGTGCCATCAGGGCTAGCGGGGGTTACTACAATGAGCAGTTCTTC.

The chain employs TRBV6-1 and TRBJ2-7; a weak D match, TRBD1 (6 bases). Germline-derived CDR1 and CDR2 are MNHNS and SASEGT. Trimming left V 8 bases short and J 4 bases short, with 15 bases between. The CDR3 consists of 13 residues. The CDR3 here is CASRTDSPYEQYF. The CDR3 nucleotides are TGTGCCAGCCGGACGGACAGTCCTTACGAGCAGTACTTC.